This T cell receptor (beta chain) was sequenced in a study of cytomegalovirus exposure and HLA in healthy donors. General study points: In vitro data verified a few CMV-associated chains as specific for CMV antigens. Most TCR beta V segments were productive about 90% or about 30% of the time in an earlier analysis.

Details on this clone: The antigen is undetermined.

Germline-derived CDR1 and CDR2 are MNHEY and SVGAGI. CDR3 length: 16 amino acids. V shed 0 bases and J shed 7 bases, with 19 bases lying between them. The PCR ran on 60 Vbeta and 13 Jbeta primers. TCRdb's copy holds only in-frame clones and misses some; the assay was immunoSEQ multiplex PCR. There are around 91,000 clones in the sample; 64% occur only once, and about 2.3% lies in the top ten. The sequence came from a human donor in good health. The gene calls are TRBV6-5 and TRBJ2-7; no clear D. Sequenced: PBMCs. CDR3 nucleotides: TGTGCCAGCAGTTACTCGTTCATATCGTGGTCCAGTGAGCAGTACTTC. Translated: CASSYSFISWSSEQYF.